A single sample gave rise to the 25 T cell receptor beta chains below, sequenced in a study of cytomegalovirus exposure and HLA in healthy donors. PCR used 60 Vbeta primers and 13 Jbeta primers. Sequencing was performed with immunoSEQ multiplex PCR; in TCRdb, only in-frame clones are kept and a portion is missing. The sample shows about 190,000 clones, 65% to 85% of them seen only once. The sequenced material came from PBMCs. Receptor source: a man aged 50-60 years in good health and CMV-seronegative.

The genes are TRBV18 and TRBJ1-2; TRBD1 matches 12 bases. V lost 0 bases to trimming and J lost 7 bases; unmatched junction nucleotides: 3. The CDR3 is 15 residues long. In germline, CDR1 is KGHSH, CDR2 LQKENI. The chain's CDR3 is CASSPPGQGAFGYTF. CDR3 coding DNA: TGTGCCAGCTCACCACCGGGACAGGGGGCATTTGGCTACACCTTC.

The chain joins TRBV6-1 to TRBJ2-5; D not certain. The J call may be in error: the DNA end matches TRBJ2-7 better. The CDR3 has 12 residues. Germline CDR1 and CDR2: MNHNS and SASEGT. CDR3 DNA sequence: TGTGCCAGTTCAGCAGGATCCTACGAGCAGTACTTC. Translating gives CASSAGSYEQYF.

The chain combines TRBV2 with TRBJ2-1, with 9 bases aligning to TRBD1. Germline assignment: CDR1 SNHLY and CDR2 FYNNEI. CDR3 length: 15 residues. V trimming: 6 bases; J trimming: 6 bases; junction bases outside the gene matches: 9. CDR3 nucleotides: TGTGCCAGCAGCCCAGACAGGGGGAAGGTCAATGAGCAGTTCTTC. This gives the protein CASSPDRGKVNEQFF.

V usage is TRBV18 and J usage is TRBJ2-1, with D possibly being TRBD2 (6 bases). Germline values: CDR1 KGHSH, CDR2 LQKENI. Trimming left V 3 bases short and J 9 bases short, with 15 bases between. CDR3 length equals 14 residues. CDR3 bases: TGTGCCAGCTCACCGGAGGGTATCGCCTTTGAGCAGTTCTTC. Protein: CASSPEGIAFEQFF.

The chain recombines TRBV5-1 with TRBJ2-5, with a tentative D call TRBD2 (5 bases). Germline values: CDR1 SGHRS, CDR2 YFSETQ. This CDR3 region has 13 residues. V was pared by 4 bases and J by 5 bases, with 12 bases between. The CDR3 here is CASSLGLGETQYF. The CDR3, as DNA: TGCGCCAGCAGCCTCGGACTTGGGGAGACCCAGTACTTC.

The chain couples TRBV7-6 to TRBJ1-1; D is possibly TRBD1 (5 bases). V was pared by 5 bases and J by 1 base, with 14 bases between. Per the germline V gene, CDR1 is SGHVS and CDR2 is FNYEAQ. The CDR3 is 15 amino acids. The CDR3 sequence: CASSPRWGENTEAFF. The CDR3 DNA reads TGTGCCAGCAGCCCCCGGTGGGGGGAGAACACTGAAGCTTTCTTT.

This chain joins TRBV19 and TRBJ1-5; perhaps TRBD1 as D (6 bases). CDR1 and CDR2 from the germline V gene are LNHDA and SQIVND (reference sequence). The CDR3 has 14 residues. The germline V and J ends were trimmed by 1 base and 7 bases, with 11 bases remaining between them. CDR3 in amino acids: CASSIGSGDQPQHF. CDR3 DNA: TGTGCCAGTAGTATAGGTTCAGGGGACCAGCCCCAGCATTTT.

The V and J genes are TRBV4-1 and TRBJ2-7; TRBD2 might be the D (7 bases). The CDR3 covers 15 residues. CDR1 is MGHRA and CDR2 is YSYEKL in the germline V gene. The germline V and J ends were trimmed by 3 bases and 7 bases, with 19 bases remaining between them. CDR3 sequence reads: CASSHPGGGALEQYF. The CDR3 DNA reads as TGCGCCAGCAGCCACCCAGGAGGGGGGGCGCTTGAGCAGTACTTC.

The chain joins TRBV7-2 to TRBJ1-2; 7 nucleotides align to TRBD1. Germline CDR1 and CDR2: SGHTA and FQGNSA. With 5 bases clipped from V and 7 bases from J, the junction kept 7 bases outside the gene matches. The CDR3 runs to 13 residues. This CDR3 reads CASSIKQGSGYTF. The CDR3 DNA sequence: TGTGCCAGCAGCATAAAACAGGGGTCTGGCTACACCTTC.

This clone was detected only once. This sequence joins TRBV4-3 and TRBJ2-2; D not certain. Between the trimmed V and J ends, which lost 4 bases and 1 base, there was a span of 10 bases. Germline V CDR1 and CDR2: LGHNA, YSLEER. The CDR3 loop spans 15 amino acids. The CDR3 here is CASSPTGLNTGELFF. The CDR3 region has the DNA TGCGCCAGCAGCCCTACCGGTCTGAACACCGGGGAGCTGTTTTTT.

This clone has only a few counts. CDR3 protein: CASSQEGGVNRAETQYF. CDR3 bases: TGCGCCAGCAGCCAAGAAGGTGGTGTCAACAGGGCGGAGACCCAGTACTTC. This chain connects TRBV4-1 to TRBJ2-5; D possibly corresponds to TRBD1 (6 bases). This CDR3 has 17 residues. The ends were cut back, 0 bases at V and 5 bases at J, with 19 bases in the middle. Germline lookup yields CDR1 MGHRA and CDR2 YSYEKL.

This clone has more than one count but fewer than ten. The chain uses TRBV5-1 and TRBJ1-5, with TRBD1 matching 8 bases. The junction had 6 bases not matched to a gene; V was cut back by 4 bases and J by 3 bases. The V gene's germline CDR1 is SGHRS and CDR2 YFSETQ. The CDR3 runs to 15 residues. The CDR3 spells CASSASGGPNQPQHF. The CDR3 DNA follows: TGCGCCAGCAGCGCGTCAGGGGGCCCCAATCAGCCCCAGCATTTT.

This rearrangement joins TRBV4-1 to TRBJ2-1, with 11 bases that match TRBD1. With 0 bases clipped from V and 9 bases from J, the junction kept 4 bases outside the gene matches. The germline V gene encodes CDR1 MGHRA and CDR2 YSYEKL. The CDR3 loop spans 15 amino acids. The CDR3 is CASSQDGTGGSEQFF. The CDR3 bases are TGCGCCAGCAGCCAAGATGGGACAGGGGGTAGTGAGCAGTTCTTC.

This chain links TRBV5-5 with TRBJ1-6; 11 bases match TRBD1. Germline lookup yields CDR1 SGHKS and CDR2 YYEKEE (reference sequence). There are 15 residues in the CDR3. V trimming: 4 bases; J trimming: 10 bases; junction bases outside the gene matches: 7. For the CDR3, the DNA is TGTGCCAGCAGCGGAGGACAGGGGGCAAACTCACCCCTCCACTTT. Translated, it gives CASSGGQGANSPLHF.

V usage is TRBV29-1 and J usage is TRBJ1-1; D gene ambiguous. The germline V gene has CDR1 SQVTM and CDR2 ANQGSEA. Trimming took off 5 bases at V and 7 bases at J, with 17 bases between the two ends. The CDR3 covers 13 residues. CDR3 bases: TGCAGCGTTTTGCGGAGGATGGAAGGTGAAGCTTTCTTT. Encoded protein: CSVLRRMEGEAFF.

The chain links TRBV27 to TRBJ1-1, with D possibly TRBD1 on 5 matching bases. Germline V CDR1 and CDR2: MNHEY, SMNVEV (reference sequence). This CDR3 is 17 amino acids long. Trimming stripped 4 bases from V and 1 base from J, with 19 bases between. The CDR3 spells CASSSPGSFLRNTEAFF. CDR3 in DNA: TGTGCCAGCAGTTCGCCAGGGTCTTTTTTAAGGAACACTGAAGCTTTCTTT.

Turning to this clone: Sequence at one end of the junction differs from germline and may be a read error. In the same sample, other DNA sequences code for this CDR3. The CDR3 DNA follows: TGCGCCAGCAGCCAAGTTCCAGACTCTGGAAATACCATATATTTT. Translated: CASSQVPDSGNTIYF. This rearrangement joins TRBV4-3 to TRBJ1-3, with unresolved D. This CDR3 spans 15 amino acids. Germline values: CDR1 LGHNA, CDR2 YSLEER.

This clone appeared a few times. The V gene is TRBV10-2, the J gene TRBJ2-7, with TRBD2 matching over 7 bases. Germline values: CDR1 WSHSY, CDR2 SAAADI. The CDR3 consists of 16 residues. J was trimmed by 5 bases and V by 4 bases; bases with no gene match: 14. The CDR3 DNA sequence: TGCGCCAGCAGTGGAAGGGAGGCAGGGAGGGTCGACGAGCAGTACTTC. Amino acids: CASSGREAGRVDEQYF.

This clone was recorded only once. The chain recombines TRBV9 with TRBJ1-6; 8 bases match TRBD1. This CDR3 contains 13 residues. The germline gives CDR1 SGDLS, CDR2 YYNGEE. V lost 0 bases and J lost 10; bases outside the gene matches: 0. CDR3 sequence reads: CASSVGQGSPLHF. CDR3 coding DNA: TGTGCCAGCAGCGTAGGACAGGGGTCACCCCTCCACTTT. The full variable domain, its missing parts supplied by reference TRBV9 and TRBJ1-6, is DSGVTQTPKHLITATGQRVTLRCSPRSGDLSVYWYQQSLDQGLQFLIQYYNGEERAKGNILERFSAQQFPDLHSELNLSSLELGDSALYFCASSVGQGSPLHFGNGTRLTVT.

This clone came up a few times. The chain links TRBV6-6 to TRBJ1-1; possibly TRBD1 for D (6 bases). The CDR3 extends over 14 amino acids. The germline gives CDR1 MNHNY, CDR2 SVGAGI (reference sequence). Deletions cut 4 bases from V and 6 bases from J, with 15 bases between. The CDR3 DNA sequence: TGTGCCAGCAGTTCCTATTTTCAGGGGCCTGAAGCTTTCTTT. Its protein product is CASSSYFQGPEAFF.

Notes on this clone: At one end the junction does not follow the germline gene, possibly because of a read error. The chain couples TRBV7-9 to TRBJ1-2; TRBD1 aligns across 7 bases. The germline V gene encodes CDR1 SEHNR and CDR2 FQNEAQ (reference sequence). There are 14 residues in the CDR3. Here the CDR3 reads CSSSLLTGPNGYTF. The CDR3 DNA reads TGTTCCAGCAGCTTACTGACAGGGCCCAATGGCTACACCTTC. Full variable domain (outside the CDR3, taken from reference TRBV7-9 and TRBJ1-2): DTGVSQNPRHKITKRGQNVTFRCDPISEHNRLYWYRQTLGQGPEFLTYFQNEAQLEKSRLLSDRFSAERPKGSFSTLEIQRTEQGDSAMYLCSSSLLTGPNGYTFGSGTRLTVV.

A remark on this clone: This specimen includes other DNA sequences encoding the same CDR3. DNA for the CDR3: TGTGCCAGCAGTCGACAGGCAGCCTACGAGCAGTACTTC. Translated, it gives CASSRQAAYEQYF. The rearrangement links TRBV5-5 to TRBJ2-7; the D gene is possibly TRBD1 (6 bases). V gave up 5 bases and J gave up 2 bases, with 11 bases separating them. This CDR3 contains 13 residues. Germline assignment: CDR1 SGHKS and CDR2 YYEKEE (reference sequence).

This clone occurred many times. Other DNA sequences in this sample translate to the same CDR3. The chain couples TRBV11-2 to TRBJ1-1; no clear D gene. The length of the CDR3 is 13 residues. The V and J ends lost 1 base and 8 bases respectively, with 11 bases between them. Germline V gives CDR1 SGHAT, CDR2 FQNNGV. CDR3: CASSLVNGLEAFF. CDR3 DNA sequence: TGTGCCAGCAGCTTAGTTAACGGGTTGGAAGCTTTCTTT.

The count of this clone is one. This chain uses TRBV11-2 with TRBJ2-5, with D perhaps TRBD2 (6 bases). The CDR3 is 14 residues long. Per germline, CDR1 SGHAT and CDR2 FQNNGV. With 3 bases removed from V and 7 bases from J, the gap between germline ends came to 15 bases. This CDR3 is CASSFLRGEGTQYF. CDR3 DNA: TGTGCCAGCAGCTTTCTGCGGGGTGAGGGGACCCAGTACTTC.

The rearrangement joins TRBV15 to TRBJ2-7; tentatively, D is TRBD1 (5 bases). The V gene's germline CDR1 is LNHNV and CDR2 YYDKDF (reference sequence). The CDR3 loop spans 14 amino acids. V gave up 0 bases and J gave up 2 bases, with 8 bases separating them. CDR3 loop: CATSRDVGAYEQYF. CDR3 DNA: TGTGCCACCAGCAGAGATGTAGGGGCCTACGAGCAGTACTTC.